Below are 5 T cell receptor beta chains sequenced from a single sample in a study of blood T cell repertoires in COVID-19. Here immunoSEQ multiplex PCR was the method, and the copy in TCRdb shows in-frame clones only, minus some. This table has roughly 260,000 clones, around 80% appearing once. The source material was peripheral blood. These receptors were taken from a woman aged 40 to 50 with active or convalescent COVID-19.

The chain links TRBV5-1 to TRBJ2-3, with 13 bases fitting TRBD2. Looked up from germline, CDR1 is SGHRS and CDR2 is YFSETQ. Germline trimming cut 4 bases from V and 2 bases from J; bases unmatched to any gene: 16. The CDR3 extends over 20 amino acids. CDR3 bases: TGCGCCAGCAGCCTGGGGGACGGGACTAGCGGGGACCTTAACACAGATACGCAGTATTTT. Protein: CASSLGDGTSGDLNTDTQYF.

The chain joins TRBV18 to TRBJ1-4; D unclear. Trimming pared 1 base from V and 4 bases from J, leaving 13 bases between. Germline V gives CDR1 KGHSH, CDR2 LQKENI. The CDR3 has 16 residues. CDR3 in DNA: TGTGCCAGCTCACCACTTTACCAGGATAGTAATGAAAAACTGTTTTTT. Translation: CASSPLYQDSNEKLFF.

This clone came up a few times. The gene calls are TRBV19 and TRBJ2-2; possible D gene TRBD2, 6 bases. The germline V gene encodes CDR1 LNHDA and CDR2 SQIVND (reference sequence). The CDR3 has 15 residues. Trimming pared 2 bases from V and 1 base from J, leaving 8 bases between. The CDR3 reads CASSISSENTGELFF. The CDR3 DNA reads as TGTGCCAGTAGTATATCTAGCGAGAACACCGGGGAGCTGTTTTTT.

The chain links TRBV29-1 to TRBJ2-3, with 7 bases fitting TRBD1. Per germline, CDR1 SQVTM and CDR2 ANQGSEA. Trimming cost V 6 bases and J 2 bases; bases outside gene matches: 8. This CDR3 has 14 amino acids. This CDR3 is CSVGQAVSTDTQYF. CDR3 DNA: TGCAGCGTCGGACAGGCGGTCTCCACAGATACGCAGTATTTT.

The table lists this clone with a count of one. V and J are TRBV4-1 and TRBJ1-5; the match to TRBD1 covers 9 bases. This CDR3 contains 16 residues. Looked up from germline, CDR1 is MGHRA and CDR2 is YSYEKL. V shed 1 base and J 5 bases; nucleotides not matched to a gene: 6. The CDR3 bases are TGCGCCAGCAGCCAAGGATACAGGGGGCGGGATCAGCCCCAGCATTTT. Residues: CASSQGYRGRDQPQHF.